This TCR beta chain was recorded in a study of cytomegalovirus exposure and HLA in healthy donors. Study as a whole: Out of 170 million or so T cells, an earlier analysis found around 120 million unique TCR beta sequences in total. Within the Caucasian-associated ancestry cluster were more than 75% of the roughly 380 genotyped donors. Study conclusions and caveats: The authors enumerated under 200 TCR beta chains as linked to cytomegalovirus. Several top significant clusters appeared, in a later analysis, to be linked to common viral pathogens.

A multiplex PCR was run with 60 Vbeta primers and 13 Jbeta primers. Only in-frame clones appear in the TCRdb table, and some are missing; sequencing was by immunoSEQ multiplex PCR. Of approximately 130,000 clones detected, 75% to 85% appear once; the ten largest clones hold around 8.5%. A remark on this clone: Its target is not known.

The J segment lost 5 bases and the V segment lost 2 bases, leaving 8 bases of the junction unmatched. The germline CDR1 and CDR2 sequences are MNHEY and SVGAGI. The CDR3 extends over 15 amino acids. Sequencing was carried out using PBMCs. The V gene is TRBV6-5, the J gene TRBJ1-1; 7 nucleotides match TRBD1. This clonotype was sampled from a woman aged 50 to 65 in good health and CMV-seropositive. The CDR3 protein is CASSYPDRRGTEAFF. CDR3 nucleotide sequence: TGTGCCAGCAGTTACCCGGACAGGCGAGGAACTGAAGCTTTCTTT.